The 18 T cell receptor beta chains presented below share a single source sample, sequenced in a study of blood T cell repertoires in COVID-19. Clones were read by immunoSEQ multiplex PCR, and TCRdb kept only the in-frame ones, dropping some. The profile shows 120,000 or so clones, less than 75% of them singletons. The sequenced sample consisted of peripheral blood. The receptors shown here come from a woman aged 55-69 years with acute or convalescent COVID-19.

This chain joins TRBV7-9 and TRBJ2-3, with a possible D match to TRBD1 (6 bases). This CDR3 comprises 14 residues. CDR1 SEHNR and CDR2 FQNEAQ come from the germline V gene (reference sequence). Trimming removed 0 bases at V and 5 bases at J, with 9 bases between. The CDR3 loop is CASSLADRRDTQYF. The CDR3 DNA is TGTGCCAGCAGCTTAGCGGACAGACGAGATACGCAGTATTTT.

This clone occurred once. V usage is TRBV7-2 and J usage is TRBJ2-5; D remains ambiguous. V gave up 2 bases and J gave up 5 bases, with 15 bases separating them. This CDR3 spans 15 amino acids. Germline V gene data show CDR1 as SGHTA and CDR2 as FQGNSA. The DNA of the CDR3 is TGTGCCAGCAGCTTATCTTTACTACGGGTGGAGACCCAGTACTTC. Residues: CASSLSLLRVETQYF.

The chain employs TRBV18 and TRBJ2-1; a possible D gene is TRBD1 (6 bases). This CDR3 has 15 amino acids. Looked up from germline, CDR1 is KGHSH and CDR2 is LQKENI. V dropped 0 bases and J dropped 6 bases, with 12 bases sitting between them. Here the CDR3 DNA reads TGTGCCAGCTCACCACCGGGGGCGCCGGGCAATGAGCAGTTCTTC. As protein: CASSPPGAPGNEQFF.

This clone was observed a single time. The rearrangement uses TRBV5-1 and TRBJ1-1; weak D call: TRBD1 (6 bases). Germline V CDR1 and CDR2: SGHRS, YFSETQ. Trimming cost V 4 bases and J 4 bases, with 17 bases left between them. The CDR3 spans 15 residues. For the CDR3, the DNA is TGCGCCAGCAGCAGGGCGGGGGCCTCGGGCACTGAAGCTTTCTTT. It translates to CASSRAGASGTEAFF. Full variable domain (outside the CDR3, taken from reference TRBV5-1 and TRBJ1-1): KAGVTQTPRYLIKTRGQQVTLSCSPISGHRSVSWYQQTPGQGLQFLFEYFSETQRNKGNFPGRFSGRQFSNSRSEMNVSTLELGDSALYLCASSRAGASGTEAFFGQGTRLTVV.

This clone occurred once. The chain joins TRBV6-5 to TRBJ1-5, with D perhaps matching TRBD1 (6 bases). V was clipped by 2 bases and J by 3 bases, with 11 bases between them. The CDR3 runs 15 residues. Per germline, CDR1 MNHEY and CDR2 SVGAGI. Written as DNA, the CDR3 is TGTGCCAGCAGTTACCGGACAGTCCCCAATCAGCCCCAGCATTTT. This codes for CASSYRTVPNQPQHF.

CDR3 residues: CASSYSGDEKLFF. The DNA of the CDR3 is TGTGCCAGCAGTTACTCAGGGGATGAAAAACTGTTTTTT. This chain links TRBV6-5 with TRBJ1-4; D may be TRBD1 (5 bases). V lost 0 bases and J 6 bases, leaving 5 bases between the germline ends. The CDR3 is 13 amino acids. From germline, CDR1 is MNHEY and CDR2 SVGAGI.

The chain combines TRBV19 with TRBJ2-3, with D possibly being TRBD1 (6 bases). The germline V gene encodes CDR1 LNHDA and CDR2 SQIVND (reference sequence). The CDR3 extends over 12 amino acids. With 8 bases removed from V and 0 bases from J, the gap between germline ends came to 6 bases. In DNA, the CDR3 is TGTGCCAGTGGACAGAGCACAGATACGCAGTATTTT. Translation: CASGQSTDTQYF.

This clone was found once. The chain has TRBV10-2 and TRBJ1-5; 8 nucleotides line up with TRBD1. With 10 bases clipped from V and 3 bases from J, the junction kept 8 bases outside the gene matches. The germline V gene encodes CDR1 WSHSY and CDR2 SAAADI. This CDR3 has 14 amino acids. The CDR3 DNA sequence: TGCGCCACCGCGGACAGGGCGATCAATCAGCCCCAGCATTTT. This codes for CATADRAINQPQHF.

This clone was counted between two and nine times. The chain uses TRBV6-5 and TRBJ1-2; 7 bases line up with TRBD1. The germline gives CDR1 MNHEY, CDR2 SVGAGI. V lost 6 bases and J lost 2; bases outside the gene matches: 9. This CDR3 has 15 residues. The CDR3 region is CASRGTGTVNYGYTF. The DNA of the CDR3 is TGTGCCAGCAGAGGGACCGGGACAGTCAACTATGGCTACACCTTC.

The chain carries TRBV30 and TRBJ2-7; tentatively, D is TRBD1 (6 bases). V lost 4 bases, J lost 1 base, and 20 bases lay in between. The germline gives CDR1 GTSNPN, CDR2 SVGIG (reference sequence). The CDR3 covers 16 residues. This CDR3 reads CAWIPQGRWDSYEQYF. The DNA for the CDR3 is TGTGCCTGGATTCCACAGGGCAGGTGGGATTCCTACGAGCAGTACTTC.

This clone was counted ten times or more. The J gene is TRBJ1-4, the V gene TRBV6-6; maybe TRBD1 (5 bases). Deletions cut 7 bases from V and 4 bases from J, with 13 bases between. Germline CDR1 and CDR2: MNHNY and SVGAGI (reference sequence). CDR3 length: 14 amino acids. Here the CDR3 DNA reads TGTGCCAGCAAACTCGGGGGAGGTAATGAAAAACTGTTTTTT. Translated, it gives CASKLGGGNEKLFF.

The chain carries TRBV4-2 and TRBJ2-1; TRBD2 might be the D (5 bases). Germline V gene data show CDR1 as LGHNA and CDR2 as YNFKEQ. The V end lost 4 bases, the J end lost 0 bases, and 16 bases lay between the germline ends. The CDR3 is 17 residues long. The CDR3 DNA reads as TGTGCCAGCAGCCCAGCGGACGGGGTGAGCTCCTACAATGAGCAGTTCTTC. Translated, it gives CASSPADGVSSYNEQFF.

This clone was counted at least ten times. Here the CDR3 reads CSVEDRGQRSGNTIYF. The CDR3 DNA reads as TGCAGCGTTGAAGATCGGGGACAGAGATCCGGAAACACCATATATTTT. J is TRBJ1-3 and V is TRBV29-1; TRBD1 matches 7 bases. The ends lost 0 bases at V and 4 bases at J; junction bases unmatched: 9. CDR1 is SQVTM and CDR2 is ANQGSEA in the germline V gene. The CDR3 is 16 amino acids.

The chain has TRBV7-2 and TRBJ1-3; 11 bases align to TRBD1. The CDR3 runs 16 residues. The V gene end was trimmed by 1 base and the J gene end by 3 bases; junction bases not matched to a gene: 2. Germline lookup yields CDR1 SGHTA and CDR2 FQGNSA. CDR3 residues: CASSLGGQGGGNTIYF. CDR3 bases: TGTGCCAGCAGCTTAGGGGGACAGGGGGGTGGAAACACCATATATTTT.

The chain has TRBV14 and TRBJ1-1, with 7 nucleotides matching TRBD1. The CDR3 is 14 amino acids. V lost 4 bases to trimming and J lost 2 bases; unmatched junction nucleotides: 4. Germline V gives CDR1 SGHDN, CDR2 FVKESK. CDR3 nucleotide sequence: TGTGCCAGCAGCCCCCGGGACAGAAACACTGAAGCTTTCTTT. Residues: CASSPRDRNTEAFF. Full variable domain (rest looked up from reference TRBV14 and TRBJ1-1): EAGVTQFPSHSVIEKGQTVTLRCDPISGHDNLYWYRRVMGKEIKFLLHFVKESKQDESGMPNNRFLAERTGGTYSTLKVQPAELEDSGVYFCASSPRDRNTEAFFGQGTRLTVV.

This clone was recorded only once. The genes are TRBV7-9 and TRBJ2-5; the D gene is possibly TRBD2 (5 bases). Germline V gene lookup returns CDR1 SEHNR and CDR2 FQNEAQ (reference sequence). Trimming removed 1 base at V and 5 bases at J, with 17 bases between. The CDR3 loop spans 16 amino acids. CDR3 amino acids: CASSLGSSGFGETQYF. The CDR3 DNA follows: TGTGCCAGCAGCTTAGGCAGTTCGGGGTTCGGGGAGACCCAGTACTTC.

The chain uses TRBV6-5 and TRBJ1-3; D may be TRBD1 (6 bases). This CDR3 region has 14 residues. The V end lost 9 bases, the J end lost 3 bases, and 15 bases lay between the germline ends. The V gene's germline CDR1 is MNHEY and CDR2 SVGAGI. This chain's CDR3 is CASADRTFGNTIYF. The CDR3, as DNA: TGTGCCAGTGCTGACAGGACCTTTGGAAACACCATATATTTT.

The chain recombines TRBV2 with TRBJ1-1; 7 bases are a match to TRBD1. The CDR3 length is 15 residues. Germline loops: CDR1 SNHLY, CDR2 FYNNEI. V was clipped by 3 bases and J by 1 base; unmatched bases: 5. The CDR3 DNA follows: TGTGCCAGCAGTGACAGTGGGACAGCGAACACTGAAGCTTTCTTT. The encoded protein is CASSDSGTANTEAFF.